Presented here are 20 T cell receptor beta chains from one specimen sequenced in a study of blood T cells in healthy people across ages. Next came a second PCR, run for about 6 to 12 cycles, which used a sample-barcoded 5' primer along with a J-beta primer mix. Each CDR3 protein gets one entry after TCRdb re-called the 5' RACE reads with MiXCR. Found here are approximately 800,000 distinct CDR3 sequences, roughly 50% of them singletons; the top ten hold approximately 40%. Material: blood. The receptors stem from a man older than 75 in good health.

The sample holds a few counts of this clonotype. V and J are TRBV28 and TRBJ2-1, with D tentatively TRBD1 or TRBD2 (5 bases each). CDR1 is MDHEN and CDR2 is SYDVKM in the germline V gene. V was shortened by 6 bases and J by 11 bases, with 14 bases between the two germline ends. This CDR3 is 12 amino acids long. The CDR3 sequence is CASSLGVVKQFF. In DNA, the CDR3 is TGTGCCAGCAGCCTGGGGGTGGTGAAGCAGTTCTTC. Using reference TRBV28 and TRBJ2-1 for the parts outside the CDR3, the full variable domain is DVKVTQSSRYLVKRTGEKVFLECVQDMDHENMFWYRQDPGLGLRLIYFSYDVKMKEKGDIPEGYSVSREKKERFSLILESASTNQTSMYLCASSLGVVKQFFGPGTRLTVL.

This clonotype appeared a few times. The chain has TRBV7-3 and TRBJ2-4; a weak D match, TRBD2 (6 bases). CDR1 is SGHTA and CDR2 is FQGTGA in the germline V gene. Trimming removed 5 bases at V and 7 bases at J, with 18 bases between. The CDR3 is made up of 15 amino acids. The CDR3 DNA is TGTGCCAGCAGCCGGGACTCTTCGAACGGGAACATTCAGTACTTC. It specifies CASSRDSSNGNIQYF.

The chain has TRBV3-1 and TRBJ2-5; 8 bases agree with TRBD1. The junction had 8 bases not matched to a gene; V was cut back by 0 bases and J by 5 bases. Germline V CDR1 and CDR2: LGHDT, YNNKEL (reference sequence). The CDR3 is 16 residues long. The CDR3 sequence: CASSQEDDRGGETQYF. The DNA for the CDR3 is TGTGCCAGCAGCCAAGAGGACGACAGGGGTGGGGAGACCCAGTACTTC.

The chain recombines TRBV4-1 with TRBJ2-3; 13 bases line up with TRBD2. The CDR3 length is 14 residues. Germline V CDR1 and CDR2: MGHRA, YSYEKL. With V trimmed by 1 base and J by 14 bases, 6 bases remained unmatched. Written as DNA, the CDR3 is TGCGCCAGCAGCCAAGGACTAGCGGGAGGAGACGCGTATTTT. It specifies CASSQGLAGGDAYF.

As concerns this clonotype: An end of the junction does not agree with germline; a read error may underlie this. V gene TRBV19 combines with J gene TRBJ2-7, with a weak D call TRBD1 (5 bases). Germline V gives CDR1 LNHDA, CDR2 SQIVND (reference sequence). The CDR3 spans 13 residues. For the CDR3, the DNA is TGTGCCAGTACCCCTGGACATCCCTACGGGCAGTACTTC. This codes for CASTPGHPYGQYF.

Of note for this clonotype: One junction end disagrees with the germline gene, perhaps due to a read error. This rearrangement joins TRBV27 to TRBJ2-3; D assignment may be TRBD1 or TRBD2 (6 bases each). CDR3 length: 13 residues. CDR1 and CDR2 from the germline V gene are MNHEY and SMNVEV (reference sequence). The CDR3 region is CASSVSGGRRAYF. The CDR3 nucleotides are TGTGCCAGCAGTGTATCTGGGGGGCGCCGCGCGTATTTT.

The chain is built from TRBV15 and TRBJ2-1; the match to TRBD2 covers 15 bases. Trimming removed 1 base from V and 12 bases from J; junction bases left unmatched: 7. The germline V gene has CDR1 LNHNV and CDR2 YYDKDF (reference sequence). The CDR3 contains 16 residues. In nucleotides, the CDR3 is TGTGCCACCAGCAGAGCTCTTGGGACTAGCGGGAGGCGGCAGTTCTTC. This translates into CATSRALGTSGRRQFF.

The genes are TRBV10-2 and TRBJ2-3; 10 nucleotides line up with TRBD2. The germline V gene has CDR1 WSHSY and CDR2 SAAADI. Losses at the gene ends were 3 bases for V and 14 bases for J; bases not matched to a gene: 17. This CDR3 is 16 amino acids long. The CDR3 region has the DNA TGCGCCAGCAGTGATAAGGCTAGCGGGAGAGGGGGATACGCGTATTTT. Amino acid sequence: CASSDKASGRGGYAYF.

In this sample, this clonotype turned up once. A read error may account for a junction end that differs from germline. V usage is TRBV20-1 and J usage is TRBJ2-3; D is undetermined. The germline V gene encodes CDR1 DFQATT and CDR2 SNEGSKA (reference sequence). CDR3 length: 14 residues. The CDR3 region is CSARRWESTDMQYF. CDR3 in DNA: TGCAGTGCGAGAAGGTGGGAAAGCACAGATATGCAGTATTTT.

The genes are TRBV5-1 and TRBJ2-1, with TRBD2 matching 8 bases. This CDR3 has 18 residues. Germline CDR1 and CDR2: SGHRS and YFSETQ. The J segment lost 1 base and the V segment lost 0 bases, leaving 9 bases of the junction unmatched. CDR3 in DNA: TGCGCCAGCAGCTTGGGAGGAAGCGGGAGAGGGTCCTACAATGAGCAGTTCTTC. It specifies CASSLGGSGRGSYNEQFF.

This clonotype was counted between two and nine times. The chain's CDR3 is CSVGGGQGPSETQYF. CDR3 nucleotide sequence: TGCAGCGTTGGGGGGGGACAGGGGCCATCAGAGACCCAGTACTTC. This chain joins TRBV29-1 and TRBJ2-5; 10 bases line up with TRBD1. From germline, CDR1 is SQVTM and CDR2 ANQGSEA. CDR3 length: 15 residues. The trim removed 4 bases at V and 4 bases at J, leaving 9 bases unmatched.

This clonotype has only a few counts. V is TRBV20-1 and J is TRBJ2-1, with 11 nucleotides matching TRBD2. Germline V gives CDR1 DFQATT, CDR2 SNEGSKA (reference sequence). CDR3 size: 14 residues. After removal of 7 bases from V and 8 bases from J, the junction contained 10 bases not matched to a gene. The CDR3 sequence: CSVATSGSVDEQFF. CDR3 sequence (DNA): TGCAGTGTCGCAACTAGCGGGAGTGTGGATGAGCAGTTCTTC.

CDR3 amino acids: CSVEERAPNTDTQYF. CDR3 coding DNA: TGCAGCGTTGAAGAACGGGCCCCCAACACAGATACGCAGTATTTT. This chain links TRBV29-1 with TRBJ2-3; D is unresolved. V lost 0 bases and J lost 2, with 12 bases in between. The CDR3 runs to 15 residues. Germline V gives CDR1 SQVTM, CDR2 ANQGSEA.

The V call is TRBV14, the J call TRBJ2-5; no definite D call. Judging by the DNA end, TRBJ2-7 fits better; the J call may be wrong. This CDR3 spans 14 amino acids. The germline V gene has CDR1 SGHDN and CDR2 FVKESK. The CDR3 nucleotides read TGTGCCAGCAGCCAAGCTTTAGGAATCGGCGAGCAGTACTTC. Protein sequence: CASSQALGIGEQYF.

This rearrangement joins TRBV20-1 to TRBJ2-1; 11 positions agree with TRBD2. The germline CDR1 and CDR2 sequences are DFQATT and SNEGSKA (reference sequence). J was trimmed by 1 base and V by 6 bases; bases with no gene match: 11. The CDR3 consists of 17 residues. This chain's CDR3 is CSAQDSGRAVSYNEQFF. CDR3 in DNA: TGCAGTGCCCAAGATAGCGGGAGGGCCGTGTCCTACAATGAGCAGTTCTTC.

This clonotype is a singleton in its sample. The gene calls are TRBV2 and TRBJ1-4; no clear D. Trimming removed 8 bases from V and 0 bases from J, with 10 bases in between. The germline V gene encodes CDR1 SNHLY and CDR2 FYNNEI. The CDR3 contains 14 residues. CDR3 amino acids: CASLTHSTNEKLFF. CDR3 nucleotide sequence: TGTGCCAGCTTAACTCATTCAACTAATGAAAAACTGTTTTTT.

CDR3 sequence reads: CASQRGVDTEAFF. CDR3 coding DNA: TGTGCCAGCCAACGAGGGGTTGACACTGAAGCTTTCTTT. V and J are TRBV11-3 and TRBJ1-1; maybe TRBD1 (5 bases). Trimming shortened V by 8 bases and J by 3 bases, and 13 bases separated the two germline ends. Germline V gene sequence: CDR1 SGHNT, CDR2 YENEEA. The length of the CDR3 is 13 residues.

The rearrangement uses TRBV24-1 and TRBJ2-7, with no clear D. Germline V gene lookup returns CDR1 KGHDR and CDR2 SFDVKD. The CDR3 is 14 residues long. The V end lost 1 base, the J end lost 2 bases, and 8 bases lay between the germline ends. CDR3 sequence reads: CATSDFADPYEQYF. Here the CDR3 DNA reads TGTGCCACCAGTGATTTTGCGGACCCCTACGAGCAGTACTTC.

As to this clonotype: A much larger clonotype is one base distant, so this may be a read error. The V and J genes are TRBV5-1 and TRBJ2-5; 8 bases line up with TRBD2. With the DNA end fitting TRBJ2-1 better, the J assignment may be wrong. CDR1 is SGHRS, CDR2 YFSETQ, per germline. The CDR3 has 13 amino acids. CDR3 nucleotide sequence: TGCGCCAGCAGCCCACTAGCGGAAGAGACCCAGTTCTTC. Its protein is CASSPLAEETQFF.

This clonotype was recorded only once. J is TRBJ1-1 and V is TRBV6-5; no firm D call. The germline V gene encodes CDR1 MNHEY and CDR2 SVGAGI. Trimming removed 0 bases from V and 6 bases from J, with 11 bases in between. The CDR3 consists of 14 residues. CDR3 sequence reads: CASSYSGRAAEAFF. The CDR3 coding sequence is TGTGCCAGCAGTTACTCCGGACGGGCGGCTGAAGCTTTCTTT.